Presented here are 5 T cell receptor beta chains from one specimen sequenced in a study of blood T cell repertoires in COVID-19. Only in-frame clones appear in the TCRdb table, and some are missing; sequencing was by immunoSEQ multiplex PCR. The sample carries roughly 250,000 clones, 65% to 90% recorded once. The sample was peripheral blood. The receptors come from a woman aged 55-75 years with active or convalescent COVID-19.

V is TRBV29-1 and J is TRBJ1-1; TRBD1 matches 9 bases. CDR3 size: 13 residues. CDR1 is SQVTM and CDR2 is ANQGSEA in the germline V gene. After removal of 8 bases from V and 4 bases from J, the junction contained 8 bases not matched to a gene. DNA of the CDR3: TGCAGCTCGCGAGGACAGGGGATCACTGAAGCTTTCTTT. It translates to CSSRGQGITEAFF.

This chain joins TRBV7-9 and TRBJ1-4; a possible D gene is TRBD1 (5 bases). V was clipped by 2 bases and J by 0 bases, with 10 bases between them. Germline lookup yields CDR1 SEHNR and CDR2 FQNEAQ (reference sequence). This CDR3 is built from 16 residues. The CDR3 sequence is CASSLQGAPTNEKLFF. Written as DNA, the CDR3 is TGTGCCAGCAGCTTACAAGGGGCACCAACTAATGAAAAACTGTTTTTT.

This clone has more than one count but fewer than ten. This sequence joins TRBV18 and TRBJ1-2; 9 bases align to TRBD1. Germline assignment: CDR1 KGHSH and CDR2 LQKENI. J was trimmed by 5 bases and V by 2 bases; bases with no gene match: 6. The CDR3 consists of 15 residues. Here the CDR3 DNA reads TGTGCCAGCTCACCAGGGGACAGGGAAGATTATGGCTACACCTTC. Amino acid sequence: CASSPGDREDYGYTF. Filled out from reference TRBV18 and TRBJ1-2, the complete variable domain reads NAGVMQNPRHLVRRRGQEARLRCSPMKGHSHVYWYRQLPEEGLKFMVYLQKENIIDESGMPKERFSAEFPKEGPSILRIQQVVRGDSAAYFCASSPGDREDYGYTFGSGTRLTVV.

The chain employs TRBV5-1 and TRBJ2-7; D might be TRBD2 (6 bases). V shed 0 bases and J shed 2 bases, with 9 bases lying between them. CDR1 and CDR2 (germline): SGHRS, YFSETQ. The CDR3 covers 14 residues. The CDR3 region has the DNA TGCGCCAGCAGCTTGGAGGGAGGCGCCTACGAGCAGTACTTC. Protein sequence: CASSLEGGAYEQYF.

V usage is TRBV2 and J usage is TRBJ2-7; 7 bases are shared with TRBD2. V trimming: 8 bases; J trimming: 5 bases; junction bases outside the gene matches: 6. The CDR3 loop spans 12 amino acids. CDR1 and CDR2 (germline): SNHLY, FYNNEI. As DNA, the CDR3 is TGTGCCAGCTTCCGGGGAGGGGACGAGCAGTACTTC. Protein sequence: CASFRGGDEQYF.